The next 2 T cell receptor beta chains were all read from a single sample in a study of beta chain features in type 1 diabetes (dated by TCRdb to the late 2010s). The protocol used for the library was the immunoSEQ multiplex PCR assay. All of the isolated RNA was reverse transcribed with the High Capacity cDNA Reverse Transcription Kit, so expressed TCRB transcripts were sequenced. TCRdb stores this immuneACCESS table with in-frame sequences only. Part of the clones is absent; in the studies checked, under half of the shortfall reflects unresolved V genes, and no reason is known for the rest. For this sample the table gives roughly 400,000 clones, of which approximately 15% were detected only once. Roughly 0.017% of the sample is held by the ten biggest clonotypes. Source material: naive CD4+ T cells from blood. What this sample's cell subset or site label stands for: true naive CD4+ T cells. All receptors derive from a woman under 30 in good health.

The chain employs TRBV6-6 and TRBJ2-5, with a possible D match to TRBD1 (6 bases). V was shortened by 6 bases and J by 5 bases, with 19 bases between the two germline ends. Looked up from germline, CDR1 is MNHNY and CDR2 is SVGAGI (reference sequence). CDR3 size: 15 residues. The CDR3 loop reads CASRRKTSQGETQYF. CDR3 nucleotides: TGTGCCAGCAGACGGAAGACTTCCCAGGGGGAGACCCAGTACTTC.

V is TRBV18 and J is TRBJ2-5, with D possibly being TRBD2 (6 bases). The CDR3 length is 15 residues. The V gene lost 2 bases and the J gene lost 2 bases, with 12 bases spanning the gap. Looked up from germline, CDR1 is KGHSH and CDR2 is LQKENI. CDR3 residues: CASSPRLATQETQYF. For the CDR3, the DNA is TGTGCCAGCTCACCAAGGCTAGCGACACAAGAGACCCAGTACTTC.